The T cell receptor beta chain under discussion was sequenced for a study of T-cell reconstitution after alpha-beta-depleted transplantation in children. A few counts support this clonotype. It was with unique molecular identifiers that the TCRbeta library was prepared. TCRdb reprocessed the PCR reads with MiXCR, giving one entry per CDR3 protein. This sample has hundreds of thousands of distinct CDR3 sequences, with 15% to 20% found just once. Germline trimming cut 10 bases from V and 5 bases from J; bases unmatched to any gene: 11. Germline loops: CDR1 MNHEY, CDR2 SMNVEV (reference sequence). CDR3 length: 13 amino acids.

The sample in question was PBMCs from the stem cell graft donor, obtained from the stem cell graft. This clonotype originated in a human donor who donated a stem cell graft to a child with acute lymphoblastic leukemia. The chain links TRBV27 to TRBJ2-7; 7 bases are a match to TRBD1. DNA for the CDR3: TGTGCCATCGGACTGACAGGGTATGACGAGCAGTACTTC. This gives the protein CAIGLTGYDEQYF.